One sample yielded the 10 T cell receptor beta chains listed below, sequenced in a study of blood T cell repertoires in COVID-19 (dated by TCRdb to 2018 to 2021). Libraries were constructed by the immunoSEQ multiplex PCR assay. The table comes from immuneACCESS by way of TCRdb, which keeps in-frame sequences with V and J called. Part of the clones is missing from these tables; in studies checked, under half for an unresolved V gene and the rest for unknown reasons. The sample table contains about 400,000 clones; only one count was recorded for over 75% of them. The top ten constitute 2% to 2.5% of the sample. Input material: PBMCs or T cells enriched from blood (not recorded which). The receptors derive from a woman in her forties with acute COVID-19.

J is TRBJ1-1 and V is TRBV6-5, with D possibly TRBD1 on 5 matching bases. With 10 bases removed from V and 0 bases from J, the gap between germline ends came to 12 bases. Germline CDR1 reads MNHEY; CDR2 reads SVGAGI. The CDR3 is 13 residues long. For the CDR3, the DNA is TGTGCCATCGACAGCCACATGAACACTGAAGCTTTCTTT. Amino acid sequence: CAIDSHMNTEAFF.

J is TRBJ1-1 and V is TRBV5-4; D is unresolved. The V end was cut by 2 bases, the J end by 1 base, with 6 bases between. The CDR3 has 13 amino acids. Germline CDR1 and CDR2: SGHNT and YYREEE (reference sequence). CDR3 nucleotide sequence: TGTGCCAGCAGCTTAAGACAGAACACTGAAGCTTTCTTT. Translated: CASSLRQNTEAFF.

A single count supports this clone. The V gene is TRBV4-1, the J gene TRBJ1-3; no clear D. Trimming pared 2 bases from V and 7 bases from J, leaving 18 bases between. The CDR3 sequence is 16 residues long. Germline CDR1 reads MGHRA; CDR2 reads YSYEKL. The CDR3 nucleotides read TGCGCCAGCAGCCAATTACTCCTTTCGGGTGCGAACACCATATATTTT. Translated: CASSQLLLSGANTIYF.

This rearrangement joins TRBV24-1 to TRBJ1-1, with TRBD1 matching over 7 bases. CDR3 size: 13 residues. Germline trimming cut 9 bases from V and 6 bases from J; bases unmatched to any gene: 9. CDR1 KGHDR and CDR2 SFDVKD come from the germline V gene. The CDR3 here is CATREGAAAEAFF. The CDR3 bases are TGTGCCACCCGAGAGGGGGCAGCGGCTGAAGCTTTCTTT.

The rearrangement uses TRBV3-1 (or the pseudogene TRBV3-2) and TRBJ2-7; 15 bases are shared with TRBD2. The V gene's germline CDR1 is LGHDT and CDR2 YNNKEL (reference sequence). The trim removed 6 bases at V and 2 bases at J, leaving 11 bases unmatched. The CDR3 is 18 amino acids. The DNA of the CDR3 is TGTGCCAGCAGACCGACGGGGACTAGCGGGGGGCCCGCCTACGAGCAGTACTTC. Translated: CASRPTGTSGGPAYEQYF.

The rearrangement joins TRBV5-1 to TRBJ2-3; TRBD2 aligns across 11 bases. The ends lost 2 bases at V and 3 bases at J; junction bases unmatched: 5. The germline gives CDR1 SGHRS, CDR2 YFSETQ. This CDR3 is 16 amino acids long. The CDR3 DNA reads as TGCGCCAGCAGCTTAAGACTAGCGGGGCTTACAGATACGCAGTATTTT. This encodes CASSLRLAGLTDTQYF.

V is TRBV5-5 and J is TRBJ2-7, with D possibly matching TRBD1 (5 bases). V shed 1 base and J shed 2 bases, with 7 bases lying between them. This CDR3 is built from 13 residues. Germline V gene sequence: CDR1 SGHKS, CDR2 YYEKEE (reference sequence). The CDR3 loop is CASSLKTAYEQYF. DNA of the CDR3: TGTGCCAGCAGCTTGAAGACAGCCTACGAGCAGTACTTC. The full variable domain, rest sourced from reference TRBV5-5 and TRBJ2-7, is DAGVTQSPTHLIKTRGQQVTLRCSPISGHKSVSWYQQVLGQGPQFIFQYYEKEERGRGNFPDRFSARQFPNYSSELNVNALLLGDSALYLCASSLKTAYEQYFGPGTRLTVT.

The chain has TRBV29-1 and TRBJ1-2; D is unresolved. V was clipped by 3 bases and J by 0 bases, with 14 bases between them. From germline, CDR1 is SQVTM and CDR2 ANQGSEA. The CDR3 runs to 15 residues. CDR3 loop: CSVERELDPNYGYTF. The CDR3 DNA is TGCAGCGTTGAGAGGGAGCTCGATCCTAACTATGGCTACACCTTC.

This clone was picked up one time. The chain has TRBV6-2 or TRBV6-3 and TRBJ2-7, with 9 positions matching TRBD2. The CDR3 consists of 16 residues. J gave up 7 bases and V 2 bases, and 12 bases lay outside the gene matches. Germline-derived CDR1 and CDR2 are MNHEY and SVGEGT. CDR3 amino acids: CASSYGRLAGTEEQYF. CDR3 coding DNA: TGTGCCAGCAGTTACGGCCGGCTAGCGGGAACAGAGGAGCAGTACTTC.

V and J are TRBV5-8 and TRBJ1-5; D unclear. Germline assignment: CDR1 SGHTS and CDR2 YDEGEE. CDR3 length: 14 amino acids. Between the trimmed V and J ends, which lost 2 bases and 5 bases, there was a span of 11 bases. CDR3 residues: CASSLVLGDQPQHF. CDR3 DNA: TGTGCCAGCAGCTTAGTTTTGGGCGATCAGCCCCAGCATTTT.